Here is one T cell receptor (beta chain) with its context. The target antigen is unknown. This record belongs to a study of beta chain features in type 1 diabetes. Study-wide findings and caveats: Moderately but significantly shorter TCRB CDR3s were found in Type 1 diabetes patients in all four CD4+ subsets.

Each of the CD4+ naive, central memory, regulatory and stem cell-like memory populations was sorted via CD45RO/CCR7/CD25/CD127/CD95/CD27. Of the isolated RNA, all was reverse transcribed, and so the sequenced material was expressed TCRB transcripts. Clones were sequenced by immunoSEQ multiplex PCR, and TCRdb holds only the in-frame ones, with some missing. The sample comprises about 370,000 clones, roughly a tenth of which are singletons, and about 0.6% rests with the top ten. Sequencing was performed on central memory CD4+ T cells from blood. This clonotype originated in a man aged 25-40 years with type 1 diabetes.

In DNA, the CDR3 is TGTGCCAGCAGCCCGACCCACTTCTACGAGCAGTACTTC. Protein: CASSPTHFYEQYF. The V call is TRBV5-4, the J call TRBJ2-7; D unresolved. The germline V and J ends were trimmed by 4 bases and 3 bases, with 11 bases remaining between them. Germline V gives CDR1 SGHNT, CDR2 YYREEE (reference sequence). The length of the CDR3 is 13 residues.